Sequencing of this TCR beta chain was carried out in a study of shared clonotypes between healthy human individuals. Authors' processing steps: ImmunoSEQ output lacked quality scores and full-length reads, limiting matched filtering. Sequencing was performed with immunoSEQ multiplex PCR; in TCRdb, only in-frame clones are kept and a portion is missing. That table supplies the V and J calls and clone size; D and trimming were determined from the DNA. Among hundreds of thousands of clones listed, about 98% were seen once. The CDR3 length is 14 residues. Trimming cost V 3 bases and J 0 bases, with 9 bases left between them. Germline CDR1 MDHEN, CDR2 SYDVKM. CD45RO-negative cells were positively selected for CCR7, leaving out terminally differentiated effector memory CD45RA+ cells.

Source material: naive CD8+ T cells sorted from blood. The receptor was derived from a man in his thirties or forties in good health. This chain links TRBV28 with TRBJ2-7; D is undetermined. DNA of the CDR3: TGTGCCAGCAGTTTCTCTGTCGACTCCTACGAGCAGTACTTC. Translated: CASSFSVDSYEQYF.